This entry concerns a single T cell receptor beta chain. The sample comes from a study of blood T cell repertoires in COVID-19. Study overall: The origin of the acute and convalescent COVID-19 samples was the United States, Italy and Spain. Sources were T cells, B-cell-depleted T cells, or PBMCs; the material itself was cDNA or gDNA.

CDR1 SGHRS and CDR2 YFSETQ come from the germline V gene. The V end was cut by 0 bases, the J end by 9 bases, with 7 bases between. This CDR3 comprises 12 residues. Authors' methods: For nucleated cells, counts were estimated from reference gene primer amplification. The table came from immunoSEQ multiplex PCR; TCRdb's copy has only in-frame clones and leaves some out. That table supplies the V and J calls and clone size; D and trimming were determined from the DNA. The data hold 50,000 to 80,000 clones, with over 75% observed a single time. Sequencing was performed on peripheral blood. The rearrangement uses TRBV5-1 and TRBJ2-1; D not certain. The source is a woman over 75 with active COVID-19. The CDR3 loop is CASSLEAGEQFF. For the CDR3, the DNA is TGCGCCAGCAGCTTGGAGGCAGGTGAGCAGTTCTTC.